The T cell receptor (beta chain) under discussion was sequenced for a study of PD-L1 blockade in urothelial cancer. As for the study in general: Investigators checked blood 3 weeks (second dose) and 6 weeks after treatment start.

Study-level points and caveats: Expansion of tumor-associated blood clones at 3 weeks was greater in durable-benefit patients.

Time point: pretreatment peripheral blood. The number of samples from each patient was between 1 and 8, taken pretreatment and on-treatment. V dropped 0 bases and J dropped 1 base, with 10 bases sitting between them. CDR1 and CDR2 from the germline V gene are MNHEY and SMNVEV (reference sequence). The CDR3 is 16 residues long. Profiled with immunoSEQ multiplex PCR; TCRdb holds only in-frame clones, not every one. This table holds nearly 35,000 clones, roughly 84% found once. This clone was recorded only once. The antigen is not known. Specimen: PBMCs, collected around atezolizumab (anti-PD-L1) treatment. This rearrangement joins TRBV27 to TRBJ2-1, with D perhaps matching TRBD2 (6 bases). The sequence derives from a man between 60 and 75 years old with urothelial cancer. The CDR3 region is CASSLSGGPSYNEQFF. CDR3 DNA: TGTGCCAGCAGTTTATCGGGGGGACCGTCCTACAATGAGCAGTTCTTC.